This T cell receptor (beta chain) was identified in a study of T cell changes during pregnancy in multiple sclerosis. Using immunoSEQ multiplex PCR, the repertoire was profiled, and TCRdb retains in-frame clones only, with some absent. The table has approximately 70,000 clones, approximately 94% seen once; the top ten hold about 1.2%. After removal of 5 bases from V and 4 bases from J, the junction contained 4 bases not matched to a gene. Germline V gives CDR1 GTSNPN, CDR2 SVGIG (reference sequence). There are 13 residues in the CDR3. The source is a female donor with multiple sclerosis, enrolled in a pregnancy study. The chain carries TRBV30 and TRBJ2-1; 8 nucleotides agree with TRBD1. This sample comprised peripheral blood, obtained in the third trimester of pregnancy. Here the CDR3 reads CAWEGTGYNEQFF. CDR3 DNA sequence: TGTGCCTGGGAGGGGACAGGATACAATGAGCAGTTCTTC.